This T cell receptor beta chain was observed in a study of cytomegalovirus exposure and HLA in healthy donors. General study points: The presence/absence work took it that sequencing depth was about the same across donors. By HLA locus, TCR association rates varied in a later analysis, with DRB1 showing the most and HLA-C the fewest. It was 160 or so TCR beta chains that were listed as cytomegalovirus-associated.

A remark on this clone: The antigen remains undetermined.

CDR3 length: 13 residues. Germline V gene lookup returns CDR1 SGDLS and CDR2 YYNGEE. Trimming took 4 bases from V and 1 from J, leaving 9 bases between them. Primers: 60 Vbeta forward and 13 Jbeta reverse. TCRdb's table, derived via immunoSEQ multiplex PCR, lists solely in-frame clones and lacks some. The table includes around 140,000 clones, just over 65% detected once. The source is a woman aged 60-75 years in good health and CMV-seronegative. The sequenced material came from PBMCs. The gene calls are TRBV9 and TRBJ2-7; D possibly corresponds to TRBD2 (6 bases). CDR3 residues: CASSPGGSYEQYF. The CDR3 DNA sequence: TGTGCCAGCAGCCCCGGGGGTTCCTACGAGCAGTACTTC.